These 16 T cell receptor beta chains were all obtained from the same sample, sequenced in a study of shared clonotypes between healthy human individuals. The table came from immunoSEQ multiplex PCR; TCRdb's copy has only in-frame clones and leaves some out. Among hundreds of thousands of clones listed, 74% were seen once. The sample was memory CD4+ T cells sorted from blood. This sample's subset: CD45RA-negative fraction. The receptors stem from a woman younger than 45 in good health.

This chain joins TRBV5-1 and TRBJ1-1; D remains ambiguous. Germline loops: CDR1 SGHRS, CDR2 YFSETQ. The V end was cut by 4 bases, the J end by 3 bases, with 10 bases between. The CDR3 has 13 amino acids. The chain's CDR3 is CASSTTWDTEAFF. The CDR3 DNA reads TGCGCCAGCAGCACGACTTGGGACACTGAAGCTTTCTTT.

The CDR3 sequence is CASSLLAGVGGYEQYF. The CDR3 nucleotides read TGTGCCAGCAGCTTACTAGCGGGAGTAGGTGGTTACGAGCAGTACTTC. The chain couples TRBV11-1 to TRBJ2-7; TRBD2 matches at 10 bases. V lost 2 bases and J lost 4; bases outside the gene matches: 8. Germline CDR1 and CDR2: SGHAT and FQDESV (reference sequence). The CDR3 sequence is 16 residues long.

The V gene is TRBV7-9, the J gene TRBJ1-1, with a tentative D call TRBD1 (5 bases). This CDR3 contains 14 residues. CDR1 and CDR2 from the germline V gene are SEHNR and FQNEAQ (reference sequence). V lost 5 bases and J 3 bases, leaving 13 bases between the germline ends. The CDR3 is CASSDLIGDTEAFF. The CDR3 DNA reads TGTGCCAGCAGCGACCTAATAGGGGACACTGAAGCTTTCTTT. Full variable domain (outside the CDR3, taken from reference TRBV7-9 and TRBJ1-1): DTGVSQNPRHKITKRGQNVTFRCDPISEHNRLYWYRQTLGQGPEFLTYFQNEAQLEKSRLLSDRFSAERPKGSFSTLEIQRTEQGDSAMYLCASSDLIGDTEAFFGQGTRLTVV.

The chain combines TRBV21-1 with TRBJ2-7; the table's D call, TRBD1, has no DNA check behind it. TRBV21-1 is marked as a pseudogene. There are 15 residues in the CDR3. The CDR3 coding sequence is TGTGCCAGCAGGCTCCTTTGGAGGACAGTCTACGAGCAGTACTTC. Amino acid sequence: CASRLLWRTVYEQYF.

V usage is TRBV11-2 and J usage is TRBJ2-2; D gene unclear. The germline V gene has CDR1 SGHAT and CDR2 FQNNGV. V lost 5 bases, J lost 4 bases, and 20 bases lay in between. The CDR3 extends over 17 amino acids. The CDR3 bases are TGTGCCAGCAGCCCGATGTCAGCGTTCGATATCACCGGGGAGCTGTTTTTT. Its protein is CASSPMSAFDITGELFF.

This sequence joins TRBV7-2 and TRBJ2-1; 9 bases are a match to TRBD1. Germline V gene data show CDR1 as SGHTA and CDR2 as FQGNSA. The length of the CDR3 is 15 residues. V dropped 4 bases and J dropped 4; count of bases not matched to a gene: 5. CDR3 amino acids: CASSSGTGWYNEQFF. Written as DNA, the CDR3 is TGTGCCAGCAGCTCCGGGACAGGGTGGTACAATGAGCAGTTCTTC.

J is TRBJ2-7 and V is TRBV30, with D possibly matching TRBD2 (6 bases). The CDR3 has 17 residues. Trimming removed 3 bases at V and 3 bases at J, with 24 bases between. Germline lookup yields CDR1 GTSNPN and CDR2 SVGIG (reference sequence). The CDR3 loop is CAWSAKGLLSRFYEQYF. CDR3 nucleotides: TGTGCCTGGAGCGCTAAGGGACTCCTATCCCGATTCTACGAGCAGTACTTC. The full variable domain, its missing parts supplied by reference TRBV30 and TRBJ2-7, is SQTIHQWPATLVQPVGSPLSLECTVEGTSNPNLYWYRQAAGRGLQLLFYSVGIGQISSEVPQNLSASRPQDRQFILSSKKLLLSDSGFYLCAWSAKGLLSRFYEQYFGPGTRLTVT.

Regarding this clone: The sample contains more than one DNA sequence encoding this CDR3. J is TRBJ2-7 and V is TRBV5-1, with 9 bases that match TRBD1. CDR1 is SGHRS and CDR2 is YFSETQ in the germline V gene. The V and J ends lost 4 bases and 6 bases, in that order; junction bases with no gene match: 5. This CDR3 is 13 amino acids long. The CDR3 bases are TGCGCCAGCAGCCTGGGACAGGGAGGCGAGCAGTACTTC. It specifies CASSLGQGGEQYF.

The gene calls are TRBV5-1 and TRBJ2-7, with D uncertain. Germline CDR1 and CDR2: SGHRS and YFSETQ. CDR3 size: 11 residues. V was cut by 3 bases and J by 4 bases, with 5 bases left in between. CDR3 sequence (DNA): TGCGCCAGCAGCTACGGGTACGAGCAGTACTTC. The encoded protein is CASSYGYEQYF.

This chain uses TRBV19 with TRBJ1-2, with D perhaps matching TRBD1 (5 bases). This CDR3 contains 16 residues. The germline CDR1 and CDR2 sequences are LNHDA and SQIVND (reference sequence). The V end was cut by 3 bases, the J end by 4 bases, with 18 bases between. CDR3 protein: CASSMTATGGVYGYTF. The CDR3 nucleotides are TGTGCCAGTAGTATGACAGCAACTGGGGGAGTCTATGGCTACACCTTC.

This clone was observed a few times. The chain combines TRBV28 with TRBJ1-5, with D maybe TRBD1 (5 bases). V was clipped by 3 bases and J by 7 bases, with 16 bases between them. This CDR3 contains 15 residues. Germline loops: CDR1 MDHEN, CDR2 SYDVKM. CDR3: CASSFKGWGGQPQHF. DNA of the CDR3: TGTGCCAGCAGTTTTAAGGGTTGGGGCGGACAGCCCCAGCATTTT. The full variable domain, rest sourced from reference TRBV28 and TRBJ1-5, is DVKVTQSSRYLVKRTGEKVFLECVQDMDHENMFWYRQDPGLGLRLIYFSYDVKMKEKGDIPEGYSVSREKKERFSLILESASTNQTSMYLCASSFKGWGGQPQHFGDGTRLSIL.

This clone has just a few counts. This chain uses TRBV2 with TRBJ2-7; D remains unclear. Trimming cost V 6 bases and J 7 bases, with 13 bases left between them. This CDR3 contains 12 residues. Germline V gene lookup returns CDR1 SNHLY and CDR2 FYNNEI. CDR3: CASRVGPWEQYF. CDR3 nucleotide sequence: TGTGCCAGCAGGGTAGGACCTTGGGAGCAGTACTTC.

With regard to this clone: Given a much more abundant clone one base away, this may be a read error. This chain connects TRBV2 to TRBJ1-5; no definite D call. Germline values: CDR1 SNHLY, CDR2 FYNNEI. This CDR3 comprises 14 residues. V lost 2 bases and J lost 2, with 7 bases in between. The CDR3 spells CASSEKVGNQPQHF. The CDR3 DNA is TGTGCCAGCAGTGAAAAGGTTGGCAATCAGCCCCAGCATTTT.

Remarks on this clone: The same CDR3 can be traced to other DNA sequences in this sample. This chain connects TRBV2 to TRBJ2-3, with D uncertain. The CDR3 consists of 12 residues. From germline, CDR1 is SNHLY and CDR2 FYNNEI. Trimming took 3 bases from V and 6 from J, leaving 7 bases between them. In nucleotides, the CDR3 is TGTGCCAGCAGTGAGGGCGCGGATACGCAGTATTTT. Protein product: CASSEGADTQYF.

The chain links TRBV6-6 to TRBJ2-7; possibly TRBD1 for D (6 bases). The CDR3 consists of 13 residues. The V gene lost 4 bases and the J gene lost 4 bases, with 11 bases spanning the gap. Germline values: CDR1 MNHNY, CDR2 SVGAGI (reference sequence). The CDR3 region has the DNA TGTGCCAGCAGTTCGACAGGCCCATACGAGCAGTACTTC. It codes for CASSSTGPYEQYF.

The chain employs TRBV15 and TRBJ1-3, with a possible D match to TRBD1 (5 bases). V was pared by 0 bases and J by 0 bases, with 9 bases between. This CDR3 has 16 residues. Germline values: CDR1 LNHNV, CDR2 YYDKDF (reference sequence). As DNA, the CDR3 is TGTGCCACCAGCAGAGATTTGGGGGGCTCTGGAAACACCATATATTTT. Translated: CATSRDLGGSGNTIYF.